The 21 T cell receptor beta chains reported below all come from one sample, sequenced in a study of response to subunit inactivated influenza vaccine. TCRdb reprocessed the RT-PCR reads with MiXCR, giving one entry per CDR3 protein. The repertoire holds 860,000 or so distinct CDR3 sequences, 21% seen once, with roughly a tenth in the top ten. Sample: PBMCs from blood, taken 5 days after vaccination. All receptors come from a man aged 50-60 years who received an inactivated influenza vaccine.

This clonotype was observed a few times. The CDR3 DNA sequence: TGCGCCAGCAGCTTACGATGGGGGACAGGGGGCGCGAGGAGTTTTTCGGATGAGCAGTTCTTC. This translates into CASSLRWGTGGARSFSDEQFF. The rearrangement joins TRBV5-1 to TRBJ2-1; 12 bases match TRBD1. Germline V gene sequence: CDR1 SGHRS, CDR2 YFSETQ. Trimming at V came to 2 bases and at J to 8 bases, leaving 23 bases not matched to a gene. CDR3 length equals 21 residues.

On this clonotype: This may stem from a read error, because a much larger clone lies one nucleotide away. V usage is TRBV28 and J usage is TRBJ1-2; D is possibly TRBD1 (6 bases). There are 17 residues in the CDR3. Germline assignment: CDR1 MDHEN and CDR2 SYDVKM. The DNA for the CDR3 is TGTGCCATCAGTTTAGCCCCTACTTGGACAGCCGACTATGGCTACACCTTC. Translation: CAISLAPTWTADYGYTF.

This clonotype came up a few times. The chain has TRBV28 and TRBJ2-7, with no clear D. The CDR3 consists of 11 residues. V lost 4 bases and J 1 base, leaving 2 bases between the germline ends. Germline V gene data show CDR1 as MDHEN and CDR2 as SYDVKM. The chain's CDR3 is CASSWSYEQYF. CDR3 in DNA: TGTGCCAGCAGTTGGTCCTACGAGCAGTACTTC.

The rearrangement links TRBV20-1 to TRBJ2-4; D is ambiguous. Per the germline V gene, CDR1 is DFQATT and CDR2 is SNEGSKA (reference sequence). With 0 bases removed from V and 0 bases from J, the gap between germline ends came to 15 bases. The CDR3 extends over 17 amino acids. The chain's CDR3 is CSARDITSVLAKNIQYF. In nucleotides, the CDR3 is TGCAGTGCTAGAGACATCACATCCGTACTAGCCAAAAACATTCAGTACTTC.

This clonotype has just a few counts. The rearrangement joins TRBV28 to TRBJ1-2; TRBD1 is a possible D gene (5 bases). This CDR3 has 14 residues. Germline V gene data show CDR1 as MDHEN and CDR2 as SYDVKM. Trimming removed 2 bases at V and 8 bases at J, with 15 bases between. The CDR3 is CASSLPGLFRGYTF. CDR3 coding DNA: TGTGCCAGCAGTTTACCGGGACTGTTCCGAGGCTACACCTTC.

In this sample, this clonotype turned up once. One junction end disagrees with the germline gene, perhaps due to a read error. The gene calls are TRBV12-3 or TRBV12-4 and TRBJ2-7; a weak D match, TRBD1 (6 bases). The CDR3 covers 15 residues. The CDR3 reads CASSLIVGATYEQCF. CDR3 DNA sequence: TGTGCCAGCAGTTTAATTGTGGGGGCGACCTACGAGCAGTGCTTC.

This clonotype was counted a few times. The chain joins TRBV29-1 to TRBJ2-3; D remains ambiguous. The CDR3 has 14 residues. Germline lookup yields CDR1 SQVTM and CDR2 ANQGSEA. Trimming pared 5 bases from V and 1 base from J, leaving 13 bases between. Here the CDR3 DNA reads TGCAGCGTTAACGGAATGCAGCGCACAGATACGCAGTATTTT. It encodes CSVNGMQRTDTQYF.

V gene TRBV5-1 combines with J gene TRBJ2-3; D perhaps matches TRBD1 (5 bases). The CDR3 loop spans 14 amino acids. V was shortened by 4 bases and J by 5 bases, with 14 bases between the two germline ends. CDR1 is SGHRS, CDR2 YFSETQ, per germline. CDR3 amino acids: CASSISGFQDTQYF. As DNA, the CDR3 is TGCGCCAGCAGCATTTCAGGGTTTCAAGATACGCAGTATTTT.

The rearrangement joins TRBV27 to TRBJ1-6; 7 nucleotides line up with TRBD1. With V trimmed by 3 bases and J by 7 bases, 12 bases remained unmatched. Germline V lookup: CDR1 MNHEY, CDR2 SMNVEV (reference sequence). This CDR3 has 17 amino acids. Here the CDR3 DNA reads TGTGCCAGCAGTTTCCGGGCTCGGGGACAGTTCAATTCACCCCTCCACTTT. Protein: CASSFRARGQFNSPLHF.

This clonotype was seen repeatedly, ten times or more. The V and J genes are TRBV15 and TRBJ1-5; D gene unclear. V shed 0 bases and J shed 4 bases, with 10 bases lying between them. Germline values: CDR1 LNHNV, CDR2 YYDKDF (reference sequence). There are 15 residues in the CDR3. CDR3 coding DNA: TGTGCCACCAGCAGAGATCCCTACAGTAATCAGCCCCAGCATTTT. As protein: CATSRDPYSNQPQHF.

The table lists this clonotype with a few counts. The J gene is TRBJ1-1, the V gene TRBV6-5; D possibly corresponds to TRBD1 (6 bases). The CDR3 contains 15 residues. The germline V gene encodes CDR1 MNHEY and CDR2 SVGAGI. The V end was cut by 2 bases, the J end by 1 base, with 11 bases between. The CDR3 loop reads CASSYEGGSNTEAFF. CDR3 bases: TGTGCCAGCAGTTACGAGGGGGGGTCGAACACTGAAGCTTTCTTT.

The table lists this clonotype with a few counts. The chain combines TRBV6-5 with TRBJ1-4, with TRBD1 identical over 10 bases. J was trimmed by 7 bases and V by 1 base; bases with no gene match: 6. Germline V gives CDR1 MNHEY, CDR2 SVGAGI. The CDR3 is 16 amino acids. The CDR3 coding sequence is TGTGCCAGCAGTTACTTATTAGGGGACAGGGGTGAAAAACTGTTTTTT. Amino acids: CASSYLLGDRGEKLFF.

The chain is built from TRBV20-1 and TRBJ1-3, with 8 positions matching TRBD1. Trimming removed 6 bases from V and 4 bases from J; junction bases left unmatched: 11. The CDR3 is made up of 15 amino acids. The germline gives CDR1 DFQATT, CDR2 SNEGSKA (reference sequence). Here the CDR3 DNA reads TGCAGTGCAACCGCGGACAGGGAGGCAGGAAACACCATATATTTT. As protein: CSATADREAGNTIYF.

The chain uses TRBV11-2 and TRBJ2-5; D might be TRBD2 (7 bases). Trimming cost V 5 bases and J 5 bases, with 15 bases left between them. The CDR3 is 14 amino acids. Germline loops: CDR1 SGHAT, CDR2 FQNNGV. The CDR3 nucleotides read TGTGCCAGCAGCCAACAGGGAGGGAGGGAGACCCAGTACTTC. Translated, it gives CASSQQGGRETQYF.

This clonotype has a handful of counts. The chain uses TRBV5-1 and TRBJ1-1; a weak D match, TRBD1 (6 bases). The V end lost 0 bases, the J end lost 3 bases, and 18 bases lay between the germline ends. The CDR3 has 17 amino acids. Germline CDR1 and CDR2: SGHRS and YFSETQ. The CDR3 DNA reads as TGCGCCAGCAGCTTGGGAGAACAGGGCAGGAAGGACACTGAAGCTTTCTTT. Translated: CASSLGEQGRKDTEAFF.

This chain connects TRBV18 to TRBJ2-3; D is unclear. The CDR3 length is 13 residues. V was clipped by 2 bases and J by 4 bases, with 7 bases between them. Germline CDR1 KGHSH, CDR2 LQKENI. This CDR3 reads CASSPVTSDTQYF. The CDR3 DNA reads TGTGCCAGCTCACCAGTAACCTCAGATACGCAGTATTTT.

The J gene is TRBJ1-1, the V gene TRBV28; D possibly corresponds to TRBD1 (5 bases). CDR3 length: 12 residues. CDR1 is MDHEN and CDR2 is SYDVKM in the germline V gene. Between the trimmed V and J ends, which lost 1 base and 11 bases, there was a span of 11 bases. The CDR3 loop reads CASSLLGRGAFF. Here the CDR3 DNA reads TGTGCCAGCAGTTTATTGGGGCGTGGGGCTTTCTTT.

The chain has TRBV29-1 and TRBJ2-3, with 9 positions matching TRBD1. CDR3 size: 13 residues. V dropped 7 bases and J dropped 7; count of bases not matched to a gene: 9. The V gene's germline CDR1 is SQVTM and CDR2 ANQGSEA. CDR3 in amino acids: CSARDRVRNTQYF. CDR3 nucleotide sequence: TGCAGCGCCCGGGACAGGGTGCGAAATACGCAGTATTTT.

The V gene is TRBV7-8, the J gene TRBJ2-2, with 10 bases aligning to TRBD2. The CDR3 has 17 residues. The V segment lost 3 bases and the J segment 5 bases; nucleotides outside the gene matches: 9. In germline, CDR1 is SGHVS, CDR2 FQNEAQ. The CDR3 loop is CASSFRPSGSATGELFF. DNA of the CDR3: TGTGCCAGCAGCTTTCGGCCTAGCGGGAGTGCAACCGGGGAGCTGTTTTTT. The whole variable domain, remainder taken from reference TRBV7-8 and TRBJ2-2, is GAGVSQSPRYKVAKRGQDVALRCDPISGHVSLFWYQQALGQGPEFLTYFQNEAQLDKSGLPSDRFFAERPEGSVSTLKIQRTQQEDSAVYLCASSFRPSGSATGELFFGEGSRLTVL.

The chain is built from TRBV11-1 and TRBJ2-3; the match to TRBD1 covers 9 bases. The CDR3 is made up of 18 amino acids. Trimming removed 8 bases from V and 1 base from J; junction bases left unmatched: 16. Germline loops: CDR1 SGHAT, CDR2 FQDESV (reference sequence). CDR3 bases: TGTGCCAGCGGACCGGGACAGGGTTTTCGTTTCGGCACAGATACGCAGTATTTT. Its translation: CASGPGQGFRFGTDTQYF.

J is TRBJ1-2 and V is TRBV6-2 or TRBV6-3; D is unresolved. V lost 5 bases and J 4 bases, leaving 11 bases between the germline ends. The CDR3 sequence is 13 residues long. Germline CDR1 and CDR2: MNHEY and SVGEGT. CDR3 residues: CASSTDGIYGYTF. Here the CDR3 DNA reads TGTGCCAGCAGTACGGACGGAATCTATGGCTACACCTTC.